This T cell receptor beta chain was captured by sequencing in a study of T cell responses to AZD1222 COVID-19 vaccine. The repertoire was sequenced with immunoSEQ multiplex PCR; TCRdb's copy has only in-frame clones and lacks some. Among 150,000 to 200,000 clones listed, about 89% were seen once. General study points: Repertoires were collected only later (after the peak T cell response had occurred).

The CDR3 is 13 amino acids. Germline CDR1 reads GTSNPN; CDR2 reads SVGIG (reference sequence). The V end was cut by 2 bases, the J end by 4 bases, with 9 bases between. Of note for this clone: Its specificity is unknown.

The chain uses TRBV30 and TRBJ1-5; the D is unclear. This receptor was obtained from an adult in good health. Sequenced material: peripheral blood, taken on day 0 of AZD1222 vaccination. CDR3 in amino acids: CAWSSQTNQPQHF. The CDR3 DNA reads TGTGCCTGGAGTTCGCAGACTAATCAGCCCCAGCATTTT.